A single sample is the source of the 10 T cell receptor beta chains below, sequenced in a study of cytomegalovirus exposure and HLA in healthy donors. In the PCR, 60 Vbeta and 13 Jbeta primers were used. Profiling relied on immunoSEQ multiplex PCR, and the TCRdb table lists in-frame clones only, not all of them. This table holds about 140,000 clones, 80% found once. Sequencing input: PBMCs. These receptors came from a man aged 40-49 years in good health and CMV-seronegative.

This sequence joins TRBV5-4 and TRBJ1-4; 8 nucleotides match TRBD1. The CDR3 runs 16 residues. V gave up 2 bases and J gave up 8 bases; unmatched junction bases: 11. Germline V gene sequence: CDR1 SGHNT, CDR2 YYREEE (reference sequence). This CDR3 reads CASSFVPGTGWEKLFF. In DNA form, the CDR3 reads TGTGCCAGCAGCTTCGTCCCCGGGACAGGATGGGAAAAACTGTTTTTT.

The chain joins TRBV2 to TRBJ2-3; a possible D gene is TRBD2 (6 bases). CDR3 length: 14 residues. Deletions cut 7 bases from V and 8 bases from J, with 19 bases between. Germline lookup yields CDR1 SNHLY and CDR2 FYNNEI. The CDR3 coding sequence is TGTGCCAGCACTTTCTCCCTAGCGTTGGTTACGCAGTATTTT. Encoded protein: CASTFSLALVTQYF.

The chain joins TRBV30 to TRBJ1-1; no firm D call. The CDR3 has 14 amino acids. V was pared by 2 bases and J by 1 base, with 11 bases between. From germline, CDR1 is GTSNPN and CDR2 SVGIG (reference sequence). CDR3 DNA: TGTGCCTGGAGTACCCGCGATGCGAACACTGAAGCTTTCTTT. It encodes CAWSTRDANTEAFF.

The chain employs TRBV18 and TRBJ1-1, with 7 nucleotides matching TRBD1. CDR1 KGHSH and CDR2 LQKENI come from the germline V gene. After removal of 1 base from V and 4 bases from J, the junction contained 15 bases not matched to a gene. The CDR3 loop spans 18 amino acids. CDR3 region: CASSPLPGTDTVGTEAFF. The CDR3 DNA is TGTGCCAGCTCACCACTCCCGGGGACAGATACCGTGGGCACTGAAGCTTTCTTT.

The sample holds one count of this clone. The V and J genes are TRBV15 and TRBJ2-5; D gene unclear. The CDR3 extends over 12 amino acids. CDR1 is LNHNV and CDR2 is YYDKDF in the germline V gene (reference sequence). With 6 bases removed from V and 5 bases from J, the gap between germline ends came to 10 bases. This chain's CDR3 is CATSQQWETQYF. The CDR3 DNA is TGTGCCACCAGTCAACAATGGGAGACCCAGTACTTC.

This clone has only a few counts. The chain combines TRBV11-2 with TRBJ1-4; TRBD1 might be the D (6 bases). The V gene lost 5 bases and the J gene lost 11 bases, with 18 bases spanning the gap. The CDR3 loop spans 14 amino acids. Germline CDR1 reads SGHAT; CDR2 reads FQNNGV. The CDR3 sequence is CASSPSRGAIKLFF. Written as DNA, the CDR3 is TGTGCCAGCAGCCCGAGCAGGGGAGCGATCAAACTGTTTTTT.

The sample holds one count of this clone. This sequence joins TRBV19 and TRBJ2-7; 10 nucleotides match TRBD1. In germline, CDR1 is LNHDA, CDR2 SQIVND (reference sequence). This CDR3 comprises 17 residues. The V and J ends lost 3 bases and 4 bases, in that order; junction bases with no gene match: 12. The CDR3 region is CASSIPERTGGKYEQYF. The DNA of the CDR3 is TGTGCCAGTAGTATTCCTGAGAGGACAGGGGGGAAATACGAGCAGTACTTC.

The chain employs TRBV7-8 and TRBJ2-1; D is possibly TRBD1 (6 bases). The length of the CDR3 is 16 residues. CDR1 is SGHVS, CDR2 FQNEAQ, per germline. The V and J ends lost 3 bases and 4 bases respectively, with 16 bases between them. This CDR3 reads CASSFGVGAWYNEQFF. The CDR3 DNA is TGTGCCAGCAGCTTCGGTGTGGGGGCCTGGTACAATGAGCAGTTCTTC.

The rearrangement links TRBV5-1 to TRBJ2-7, with 8 bases that match TRBD1. Trimming took 3 bases from V and 1 from J; bases not matched to a gene: 9. Germline V gene lookup returns CDR1 SGHRS and CDR2 YFSETQ. This CDR3 spans 16 amino acids. CDR3 in amino acids: CASSSSRTGLSYEQYF. The CDR3 region has the DNA TGCGCCAGCAGCTCTTCTCGGACAGGGCTTTCCTACGAGCAGTACTTC.

V and J are TRBV11-2 and TRBJ2-5; the match to TRBD2 covers 14 bases. Germline V lookup: CDR1 SGHAT, CDR2 FQNNGV. The CDR3 contains 16 residues. V shed 4 bases and J 5 bases; nucleotides not matched to a gene: 6. The CDR3 sequence is CASSSGTSGGMETQYF. In DNA form, the CDR3 reads TGTGCCAGCAGCTCCGGGACTAGCGGGGGTATGGAGACCCAGTACTTC. Full variable domain (missing parts from reference TRBV11-2 and TRBJ2-5): EAGVAQSPRYKIIEKRQSVAFWCNPISGHATLYWYQQILGQGPKLLIQFQNNGVVDDSQLPKDRFSAERLKGVDSTLKIQPAKLEDSAVYLCASSSGTSGGMETQYFGPGTRLLVL.